This T cell receptor (beta chain) was sequenced in a study of technical replicates of blood from a few donors. Libraries were prepared by immunoSEQ multiplex PCR; TCRdb keeps only in-frame clonotypes and omits some of them. The sample contains about 88,000 clones, 90% to 95% of which appear only once. The CDR3 covers 14 residues. The V gene end was trimmed by 3 bases and the J gene end by 8 bases; junction bases not matched to a gene: 7. Germline V CDR1 and CDR2: MNHNY, SVGAGI (reference sequence). The receptor was derived from a human donor in good health. The source material was T cells isolated from PBMCs. The V gene is TRBV6-6, the J gene TRBJ2-1, with 7 bases matching TRBD2. Here the CDR3 DNA reads TGTGCCAGCAGTTATAGTAGTGGGGGGGATGAGCAGTTCTTC. This translates into CASSYSSGGDEQFF.